These 3 T cell receptor beta chains originate from one sample sequenced in a study of regulatory T cells in long-lasting Graves disease. Described time point: persistent/refractory GD, antithyroid drugs over 5 years with positive TRAb. RNA isolated from PBMCs was used to make the TCR library. Investigators prepared the TCR beta libraries by applying iRepertoire HTBI primers and Arm-PCR of CDR3 regions. TCRdb reprocessed the multiplex PCR reads with MiXCR, giving one entry per CDR3 protein. The sample holds fewer than 550,000 distinct CDR3 sequences, 20% to 25% seen once. The source material was peripheral blood mononuclear cells (PBMCs), sampled when the disease was refractory, from a patient treated with antithyroid drugs. These receptors all come from a female donor with Graves disease.

This chain connects TRBV7-6 to TRBJ1-1, with 7 bases fitting TRBD1. Trimming at V came to 5 bases and at J to 0 bases, leaving 9 bases not matched to a gene. The CDR3 totals 16 residues. Germline V gene lookup returns CDR1 SGHVS and CDR2 FNYEAQ. The CDR3 region is CASSRQGLGVNTEAFF. The CDR3, as DNA: TGTGCCAGCAGCCGACAGGGTTTGGGGGTGAACACTGAAGCTTTCTTT. The variable domain in full, completed from reference TRBV7-6 and TRBJ1-1, reads GAGVSQSPRYKVTKRGQDVALRCDPISGHVSLYWYRQALGQGPEFLTYFNYEAQQDKSGLPNDRFSAERPEGSISTLTIQRTEQRDSAMYRCASSRQGLGVNTEAFFGQGTRLTVV.

In the case of this clonotype: This may be a read error: a much more frequent sequence differs by one nucleotide. The chain employs TRBV28 and TRBJ1-4, with D perhaps TRBD1 (5 bases). Germline V gene data show CDR1 as MDHEN and CDR2 as SYDVKM. This CDR3 region has 13 residues. DNA of the CDR3: TGTGCCAGCAGCGGGACCGTGGTCCCAAAACTGCTTTTT. This codes for CASSGTVVPKLLF.

This clonotype came up many times. The J gene is TRBJ1-1, the V gene TRBV29-1; 8 nucleotides align to TRBD1. The J segment lost 6 bases and the V segment lost 3 bases, leaving 6 bases of the junction unmatched. The CDR3 covers 13 residues. Germline V gene lookup returns CDR1 SQVTM and CDR2 ANQGSEA. CDR3 protein: CSVEQGAGAEAFF. CDR3 nucleotide sequence: TGCAGCGTTGAGCAGGGGGCAGGCGCTGAAGCTTTCTTT. The whole variable domain, filled in from reference TRBV29-1 and TRBJ1-1, reads SAVISQKPSRDICQRGTSLTIQCQVDSQVTMMFWYRQQPGQSLTLIATANQGSEATYESGFVIDKFPISRPNLTFSTLTVSNMSPEDSSIYLCSVEQGAGAEAFFGQGTRLTVV.